A single sample is the source of the 18 T cell receptor beta chains below, sequenced in a study of regulatory T cells in long-lasting Graves disease. The time point is: persistent/refractory GD, antithyroid drugs over 5 years with positive TRAb. Construction of the TCR library relied on RNA isolated from PBMCs. Arm-PCR with iRepertoire HTBI primers amplified the CDR3 regions for these TCR beta libraries. TCRdb reanalysed the multiplex PCR reads using MiXCR and keeps one entry per CDR3 protein. The data show 400,000 to 500,000 distinct CDR3 sequences, over 20% seen once. The source material was peripheral blood mononuclear cells (PBMCs), sampled when the disease was refractory, from a patient treated with antithyroid drugs. These receptors were taken from a female donor with Graves disease.

The table lists this clonotype with many counts. V and J are TRBV28 and TRBJ1-5; perhaps TRBD1 as D (6 bases). Germline lookup yields CDR1 MDHEN and CDR2 SYDVKM. V shed 3 bases and J shed 5 bases, with 11 bases lying between them. CDR3 length: 14 amino acids. The CDR3 DNA reads as TGTGCCAGCAGTTTGACAGGCAGGGATCAGCCCCAGCATTTT. Translation gives CASSLTGRDQPQHF.

This chain joins TRBV7-9 and TRBJ2-6; D is ambiguous. The CDR3 covers 17 residues. The germline CDR1 and CDR2 sequences are SEHNR and FQNEAQ (reference sequence). The V end was cut by 7 bases, the J end by 4 bases, with 20 bases between. The CDR3 DNA is TGTGCCAGCACCTCAACCCTCTCCATGGAAGGGGCCAACGTCCTGACTTTC. Residues: CASTSTLSMEGANVLTF.

The V and J genes are TRBV10-3 and TRBJ1-6; D call uncertain. Germline CDR1 and CDR2: ENHRY and SYGVKD. The CDR3 has 15 residues. The V end lost 0 bases, the J end lost 10 bases, and 13 bases lay between the germline ends. CDR3 in DNA: TGTGCCATCAGTGAGTCGCCGGCGGCTGGGTCACCCCTCCACTTT. Its translation: CAISESPAAGSPLHF.

This chain links TRBV5-6 with TRBJ1-2, with TRBD1 identical over 9 bases. The CDR3 runs to 13 residues. Germline V gene data show CDR1 as SGHDT and CDR2 as YYEEEE. V trimming: 7 bases; J trimming: 8 bases; junction bases outside the gene matches: 9. CDR3 in DNA: TGTGCCAGCTCCTGGGACAGGGTCGAAGGCTACACCTTC. Residues: CASSWDRVEGYTF.

CDR3 protein: CASSPRAVLENEQFF. Written as DNA, the CDR3 is TGTGCCAGCTCCCCTAGAGCGGTTTTAGAAAATGAGCAGTTCTTC. This sequence joins TRBV18 and TRBJ2-1; a weak D match, TRBD2 (5 bases). V shed 6 bases and J shed 7 bases, with 19 bases lying between them. CDR3 length equals 15 residues. Per the germline V gene, CDR1 is KGHSH and CDR2 is LQKENI.

This clonotype was seen ten or more times. The chain carries TRBV3-1 and TRBJ1-2; 7 bases are shared with TRBD1. Germline V lookup: CDR1 LGHDT, CDR2 YNNKEL (reference sequence). This CDR3 region has 12 residues. V shed 5 bases, J shed 6 bases, and the junction held 3 bases outside the gene matches. CDR3 nucleotides: TGTGCCAGCAGCTCCGGACAGGATGGCTACACCTTC. It translates to CASSSGQDGYTF.

This clonotype was detected ten times or more. The chain uses TRBV2 and TRBJ2-5, with 9 bases identical to TRBD2. The CDR3 extends over 15 amino acids. V trimming: 1 base; J trimming: 5 bases; junction bases outside the gene matches: 5. Germline loops: CDR1 SNHLY, CDR2 FYNNEI. DNA for the CDR3: TGTGCCAGCAGTGAAGGGCTAGCGGGAAGGGAGACCCAGTACTTC. Protein product: CASSEGLAGRETQYF.

In this sample, this clonotype turned up many times. The genes are TRBV28 and TRBJ2-5; 12 bases align to TRBD2. The ends lost 8 bases at V and 4 bases at J; junction bases unmatched: 8. The germline gives CDR1 MDHEN, CDR2 SYDVKM. The CDR3 length is 15 residues. The CDR3 sequence: CASRVGGLAGETQYF. DNA for the CDR3: TGTGCCAGCCGCGTTGGGGGACTAGCGGGAGAGACCCAGTACTTC.

There are many counts of this clonotype. The V and J genes are TRBV12-3 or TRBV12-4 and TRBJ2-7; TRBD2 agrees at 7 bases. J was trimmed by 5 bases and V by 4 bases; bases with no gene match: 11. The CDR3 has 15 amino acids. The CDR3 loop is CASSSQGGRRNEQYF. The CDR3 DNA reads as TGTGCCAGCAGTTCCCAGGGCGGGAGACGGAACGAGCAGTACTTC.

This clonotype was detected only a few times. The gene calls are TRBV2 and TRBJ2-1; 12 positions agree with TRBD2. The germline V gene encodes CDR1 SNHLY and CDR2 FYNNEI. This CDR3 contains 15 residues. V trimming: 7 bases; J trimming: 6 bases; junction bases outside the gene matches: 7. The CDR3 loop is CASKLGLAGINEQFF. CDR3 nucleotides: TGTGCCAGCAAGCTCGGACTAGCGGGAATCAATGAGCAGTTCTTC.

This clonotype was counted many times. The V call is TRBV28, the J call TRBJ2-7; a possible D gene is TRBD1 (5 bases). The CDR3 length is 13 residues. In germline, CDR1 is MDHEN, CDR2 SYDVKM. V gave up 10 bases and J gave up 6 bases, with 19 bases separating them. CDR3 coding DNA: TGTGCCACCGAGCAGGGAAGCATGATCGAGCAGTACTTC. This translates into CATEQGSMIEQYF.

This clonotype was found many times. For the CDR3, the DNA is TGTGCCAGCAGTCTACAGGGAGGGAATGGCTACACCTTC. It yields the protein CASSLQGGNGYTF. This chain connects TRBV2 to TRBJ1-2; D is perhaps TRBD1 (6 bases). Germline V gene sequence: CDR1 SNHLY, CDR2 FYNNEI. V lost 5 bases, J lost 6 bases, and 13 bases lay in between. This CDR3 spans 13 amino acids. The full variable domain, with the rest looked up from reference TRBV2 and TRBJ1-2, is EPEVTQTPSHQVTQMGQEVILRCVPISNHLYFYWYRQILGQKVEFLVSFYNNEISEKSEIFDDQFSVERPDGSNFTLKIRSTKLEDSAMYFCASSLQGGNGYTFGSGTRLTVV.

The chain recombines TRBV5-1 with TRBJ2-7; 15 nucleotides match TRBD2. Germline loops: CDR1 SGHRS, CDR2 YFSETQ. The length of the CDR3 is 16 residues. The V gene end was trimmed by 5 bases and the J gene end by 2 bases; junction bases not matched to a gene: 5. CDR3 amino acids: CASRPGLAGGPYEQYF. Written as DNA, the CDR3 is TGCGCCAGCAGGCCGGGACTAGCGGGAGGACCCTACGAGCAGTACTTC.

This clonotype appeared a few times. Here the CDR3 DNA reads TGTGCCAGCAGTCCTAAGGGACAGATGAACACCGGGGAGCTGTTTTTT. Its translation is CASSPKGQMNTGELFF. This chain uses TRBV6-1 with TRBJ2-2; 7 nucleotides line up with TRBD1. V gave up 5 bases and J gave up 1 base; unmatched junction bases: 7. Per germline, CDR1 MNHNS and CDR2 SASEGT. The CDR3 spans 16 residues.

This clonotype showed up just once. The chain links TRBV28 to TRBJ2-1; 13 bases align to TRBD2. The CDR3 has 15 residues. Trimming at V came to 6 bases and at J to 7 bases, leaving 6 bases not matched to a gene. The germline V gene encodes CDR1 MDHEN and CDR2 SYDVKM. Here the CDR3 reads CASRAGLAGVNEQFF. The DNA of the CDR3 is TGTGCCAGCAGGGCCGGACTAGCGGGGGTTAATGAGCAGTTCTTC. The variable domain in full, completed from reference TRBV28 and TRBJ2-1, reads DVKVTQSSRYLVKRTGEKVFLECVQDMDHENMFWYRQDPGLGLRLIYFSYDVKMKEKGDIPEGYSVSREKKERFSLILESASTNQTSMYLCASRAGLAGVNEQFFGPGTRLTVL.

This clonotype appeared many times. The V call is TRBV6-5, the J call TRBJ2-2, with D maybe TRBD2 (5 bases). V was shortened by 2 bases and J by 7 bases, with 11 bases between the two germline ends. The CDR3 consists of 14 residues. Germline V gives CDR1 MNHEY, CDR2 SVGAGI. The CDR3 protein is CASSYPSSGGELFF. The CDR3, as DNA: TGTGCCAGCAGTTACCCTAGCTCGGGCGGGGAGCTGTTTTTT.

The table lists this clonotype with a few counts. The chain is built from TRBV6-2 or TRBV6-3 and TRBJ2-2; tentative D call: TRBD1 (5 bases). Germline assignment: CDR1 MNHEY and CDR2 SVGEGT. The V end lost 5 bases, the J end lost 1 base, and 11 bases lay between the germline ends. The CDR3 spans 15 residues. The CDR3 region is CASSIQGENTGELFF. CDR3 bases: TGTGCCAGCAGTATCCAGGGCGAGAACACCGGGGAGCTGTTTTTT.

This clonotype has just a few counts. V usage is TRBV4-1 and J usage is TRBJ2-5, with no clear D. The CDR3 length is 17 residues. CDR1 is MGHRA, CDR2 YSYEKL, per germline. The V gene lost 0 bases and the J gene lost 5 bases, with 19 bases spanning the gap. Here the CDR3 reads CASSQDDGGTFAETQYF. CDR3 sequence (DNA): TGCGCCAGCAGCCAAGACGACGGCGGAACCTTCGCGGAGACCCAGTACTTC.